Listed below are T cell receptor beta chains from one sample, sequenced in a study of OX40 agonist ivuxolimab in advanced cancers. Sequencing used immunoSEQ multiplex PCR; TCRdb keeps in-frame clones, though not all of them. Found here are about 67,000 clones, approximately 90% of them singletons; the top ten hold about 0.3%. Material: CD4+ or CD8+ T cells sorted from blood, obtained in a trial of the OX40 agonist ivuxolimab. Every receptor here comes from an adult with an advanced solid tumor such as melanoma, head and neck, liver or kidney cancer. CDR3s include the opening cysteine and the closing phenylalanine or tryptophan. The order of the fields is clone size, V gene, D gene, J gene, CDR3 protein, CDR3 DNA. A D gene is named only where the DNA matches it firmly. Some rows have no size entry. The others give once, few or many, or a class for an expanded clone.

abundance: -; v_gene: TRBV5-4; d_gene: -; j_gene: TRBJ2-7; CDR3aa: CASSLVGVLRDEQYF; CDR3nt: TGTGCCAGCAGCTTGGTGGGGGTTCTTAGGGACGAGCAGTACTTC
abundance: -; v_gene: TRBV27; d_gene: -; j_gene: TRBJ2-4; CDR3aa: CASSPGTDIQYF; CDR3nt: TGTGCCAGCAGTCCCGGAACGGACATTCAGTACTTC
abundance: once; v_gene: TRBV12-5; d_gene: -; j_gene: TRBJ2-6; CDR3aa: CASGYPRSSGANVLTF; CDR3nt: TGTGCTAGTGGTTACCCCCGGAGCTCTGGGGCCAACGTCCTGACTTTC
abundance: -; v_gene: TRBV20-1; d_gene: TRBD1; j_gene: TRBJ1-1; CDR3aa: CSALRGTEAFF; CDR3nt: TGCAGTGCTCTCAGGGGGACTGAAGCTTTCTTT
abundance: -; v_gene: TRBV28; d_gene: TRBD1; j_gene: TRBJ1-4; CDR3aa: CASSYRGPNSIEKLFF; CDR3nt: TGTGCCAGCAGCTACAGGGGACCTAATTCCATTGAAAAACTGTTTTTT
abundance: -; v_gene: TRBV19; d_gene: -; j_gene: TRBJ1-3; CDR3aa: CASSVFSGNTIYF; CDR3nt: TGTGCCAGTAGCGTGTTCTCTGGAAACACCATATATTTT
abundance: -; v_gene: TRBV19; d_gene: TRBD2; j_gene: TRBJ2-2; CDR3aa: CATTGTSGSFTGELFF; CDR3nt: TGTGCCACAACGGGGACTAGCGGGAGTTTTACCGGGGAGCTGTTTTTT
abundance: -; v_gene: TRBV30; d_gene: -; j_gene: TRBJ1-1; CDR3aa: CAWTITGLTNTEAFF; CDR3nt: TGTGCCTGGACTATTACGGGACTTACGAACACTGAAGCTTTCTTT
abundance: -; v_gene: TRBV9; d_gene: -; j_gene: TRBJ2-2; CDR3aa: CASSVGVPGELFF; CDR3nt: TGTGCCAGCAGCGTAGGGGTCCCCGGGGAGCTGTTTTTT
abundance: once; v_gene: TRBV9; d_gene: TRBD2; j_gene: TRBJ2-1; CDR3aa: CASSARWGLAGGNEQFF; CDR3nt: TGTGCCAGCAGCGCTCGGTGGGGACTAGCGGGAGGTAATGAGCAGTTCTTC
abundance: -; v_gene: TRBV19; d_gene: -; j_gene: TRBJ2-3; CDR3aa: CASKAGAAVDTQYF; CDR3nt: TGTGCCAGTAAAGCAGGGGCGGCGGTAGATACGCAGTATTTT
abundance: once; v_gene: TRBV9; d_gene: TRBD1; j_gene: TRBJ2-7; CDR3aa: CASSVAPDRVYEQYF; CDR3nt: TGTGCCAGCAGCGTAGCCCCGGACAGGGTTTACGAGCAGTACTTC
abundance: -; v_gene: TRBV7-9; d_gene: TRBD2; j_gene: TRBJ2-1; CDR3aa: CASSLTGPSGREDEQFF; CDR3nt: TGTGCCAGCAGCTTAACGGGTCCTAGCGGGAGAGAGGATGAGCAGTTCTTC
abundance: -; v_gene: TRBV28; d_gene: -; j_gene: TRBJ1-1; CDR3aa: CASSLTGWSAEAFF; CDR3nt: TGTGCCAGCAGTTTAACAGGGTGGAGCGCTGAAGCTTTCTTT
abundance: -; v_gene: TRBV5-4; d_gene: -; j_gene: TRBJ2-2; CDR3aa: CASSLKSGELFF; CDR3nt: TGTGCCAGCAGCTTGAAGTCCGGGGAGCTGTTTTTT
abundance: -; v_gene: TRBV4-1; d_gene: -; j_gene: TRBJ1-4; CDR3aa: CASSPFGDPTNEKLFF; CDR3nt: TGCGCCAGCAGCCCCTTTGGGGACCCAACTAATGAAAAACTGTTTTTT
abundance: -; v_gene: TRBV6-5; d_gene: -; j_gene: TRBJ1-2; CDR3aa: CASSYRGGYTF; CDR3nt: TGTGCCAGCAGTTATCGGGGGGGCTACACCTTC
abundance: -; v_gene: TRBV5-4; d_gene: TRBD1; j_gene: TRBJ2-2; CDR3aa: CASRSGTANTGELFF; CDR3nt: TGTGCCAGCAGATCCGGGACAGCTAACACCGGGGAGCTGTTTTTT
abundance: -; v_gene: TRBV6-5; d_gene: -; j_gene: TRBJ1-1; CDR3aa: CASSYSLWNSEAFF; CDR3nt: TGTGCCAGCAGTTACTCTCTCTGGAACAGTGAAGCTTTCTTT
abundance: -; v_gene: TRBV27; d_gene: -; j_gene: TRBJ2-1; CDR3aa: CASTQGGYNEQFF; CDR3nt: TGTGCCAGCACCCAGGGCGGATACAATGAGCAGTTCTTC
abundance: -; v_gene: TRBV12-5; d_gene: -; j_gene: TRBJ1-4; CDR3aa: CASGQTGRNEKLFF; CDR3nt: TGTGCTAGTGGGCAAACAGGGAGAAATGAAAAACTGTTTTTT
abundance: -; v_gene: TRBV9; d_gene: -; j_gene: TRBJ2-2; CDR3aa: CASSRREGSGELFF; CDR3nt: TGTGCCAGCAGCCGAAGGGAAGGGTCCGGGGAGCTGTTTTTT
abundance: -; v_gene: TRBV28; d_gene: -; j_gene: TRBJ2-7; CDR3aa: CASSLGQWTASYEQYF; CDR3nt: TGTGCCAGCAGTTTAGGGCAATGGACAGCCTCCTACGAGCAGTACTTC
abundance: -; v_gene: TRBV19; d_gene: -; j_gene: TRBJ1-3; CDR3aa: CASSIARSSGNTIYF; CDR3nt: TGTGCCAGTAGTATAGCCCGTTCTTCTGGAAACACCATATATTTT
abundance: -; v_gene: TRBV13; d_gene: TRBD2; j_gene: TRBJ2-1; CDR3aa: CASSPSGRAAVEQFF; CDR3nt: TGTGCCAGCAGCCCTAGCGGGAGGGCCGCTGTCGAGCAGTTCTTC
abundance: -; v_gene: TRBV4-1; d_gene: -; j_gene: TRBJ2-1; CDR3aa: CASSQARREQFF; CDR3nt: TGCGCCAGCAGCCAAGCCCGACGTGAGCAGTTCTTC
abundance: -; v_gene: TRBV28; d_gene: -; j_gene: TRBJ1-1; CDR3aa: CASSARVGTNTEAFF; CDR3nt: TGTGCCAGCAGCGCTCGCGTGGGGACGAACACTGAAGCTTTCTTT
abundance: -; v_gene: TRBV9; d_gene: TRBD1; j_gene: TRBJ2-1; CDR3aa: CASSFLPGQGSYNEQFF; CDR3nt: TGTGCCAGCAGCTTCCTGCCGGGACAGGGCTCCTACAATGAGCAGTTCTTC
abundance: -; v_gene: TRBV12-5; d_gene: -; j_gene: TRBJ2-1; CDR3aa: CASGLVEQFF; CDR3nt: TGTGCTAGTGGTTTGGTTGAGCAGTTCTTC
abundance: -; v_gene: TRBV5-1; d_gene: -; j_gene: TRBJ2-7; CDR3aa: CASSSRVSGNSYEQYF; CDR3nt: TGCGCCAGCAGCTCGAGGGTCAGCGGCAACTCCTACGAGCAGTACTTC
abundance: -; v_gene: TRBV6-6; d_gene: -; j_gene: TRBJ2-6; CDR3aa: CATLAGSGANVLTF; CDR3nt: TGTGCCACCCTTGCCGGGTCTGGGGCCAACGTCCTGACTTTC
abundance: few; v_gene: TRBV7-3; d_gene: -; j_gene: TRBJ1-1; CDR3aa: CASSLTPRDEAFF; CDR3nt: TGTGCCAGCAGCTTAACCCCGAGGGATGAAGCTTTCTTT
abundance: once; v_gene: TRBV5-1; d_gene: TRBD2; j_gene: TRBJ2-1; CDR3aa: CASSASGRAEDNEQFF; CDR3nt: TGCGCCAGCAGCGCGAGCGGGAGGGCCGAAGACAATGAGCAGTTCTTC
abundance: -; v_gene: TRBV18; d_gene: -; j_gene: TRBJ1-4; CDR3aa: CASSPDLGAGEKLFF; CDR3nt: TGTGCCAGCTCACCTGACTTGGGGGCAGGGGAAAAACTGTTTTTT
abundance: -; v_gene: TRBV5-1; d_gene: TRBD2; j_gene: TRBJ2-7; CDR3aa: CASSLTSGRYEQYF; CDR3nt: TGCGCCAGCAGCTTGACTAGCGGGAGATACGAGCAGTACTTC
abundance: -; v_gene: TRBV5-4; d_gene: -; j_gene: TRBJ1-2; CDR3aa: CASSLGQNYGYTF; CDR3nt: TGTGCCAGCAGCTTGGGGCAGAACTATGGCTACACCTTC
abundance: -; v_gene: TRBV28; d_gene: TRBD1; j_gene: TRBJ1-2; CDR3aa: CASSNPRGSNYGYTF; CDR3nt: TGTGCCAGCAGTAACCCCAGGGGGAGTAACTATGGCTACACCTTC
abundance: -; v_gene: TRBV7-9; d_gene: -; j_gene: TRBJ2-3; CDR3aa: CASSLDRRREDTQYF; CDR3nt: TGTGCCAGCAGCTTAGACAGGCGGCGGGAAGATACGCAGTATTTT
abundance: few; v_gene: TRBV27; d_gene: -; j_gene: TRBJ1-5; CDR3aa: CASTQQVRGTIVGNQPQHF; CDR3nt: TGTGCCAGCACCCAACAGGTCAGGGGAACTATTGTGGGCAATCAGCCCCAGCATTTT
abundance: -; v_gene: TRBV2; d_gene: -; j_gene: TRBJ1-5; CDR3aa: CASSRSNQPQHF; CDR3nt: TGTGCCAGCAGCCGATCGAATCAGCCCCAGCATTTT
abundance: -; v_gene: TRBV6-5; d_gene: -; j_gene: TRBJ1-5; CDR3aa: CASKPFKGSNQPQHF; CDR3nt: TGTGCCAGCAAACCATTCAAAGGTAGCAATCAGCCCCAGCATTTT
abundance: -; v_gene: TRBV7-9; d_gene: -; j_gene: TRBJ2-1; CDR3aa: CASSSVGANEQFF; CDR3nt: TGTGCCAGCAGCTCCGTTGGGGCCAATGAGCAGTTCTTC
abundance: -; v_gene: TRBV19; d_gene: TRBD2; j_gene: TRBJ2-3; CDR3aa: CASSTLGTSGTDTQYF; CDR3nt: TGTGCCAGTAGTACCCTCGGGACTAGCGGCACAGATACGCAGTATTTT
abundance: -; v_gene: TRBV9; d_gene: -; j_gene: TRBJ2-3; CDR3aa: CASSAGGGTQYF; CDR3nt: TGTGCCAGCAGCGCCGGGGGCGGTACGCAGTATTTT
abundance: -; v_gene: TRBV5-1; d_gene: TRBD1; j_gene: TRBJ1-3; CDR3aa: CASSPTGVSGNTIYF; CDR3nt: TGCGCCAGCAGTCCAACAGGGGTCTCTGGAAACACCATATATTTT
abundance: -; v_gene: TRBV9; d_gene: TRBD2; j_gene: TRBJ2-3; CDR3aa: CASSVPAGYSTDTQYF; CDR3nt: TGTGCCAGCAGCGTTCCAGCGGGATATAGCACAGATACGCAGTATTTT
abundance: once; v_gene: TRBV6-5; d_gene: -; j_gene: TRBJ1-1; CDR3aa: CASSYLQGEAFF; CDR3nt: TGTGCCAGCAGTTACTTGCAGGGTGAAGCTTTCTTT
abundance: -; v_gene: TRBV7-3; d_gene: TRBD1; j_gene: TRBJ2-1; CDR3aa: CASSSTGVDEQFF; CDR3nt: TGTGCCAGCAGCTCGACAGGGGTTGATGAGCAGTTCTTC
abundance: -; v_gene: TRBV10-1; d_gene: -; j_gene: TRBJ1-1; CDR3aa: CASSHGLSTEAFF; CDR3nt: TGCGCCAGCAGTCATGGCTTGAGCACTGAAGCTTTCTTT
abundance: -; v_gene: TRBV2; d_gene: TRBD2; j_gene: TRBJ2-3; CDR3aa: CASSVSGRASSTDTQYF; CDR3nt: TGTGCCAGCAGTGTAAGCGGGAGGGCCTCGAGCACAGATACGCAGTATTTT
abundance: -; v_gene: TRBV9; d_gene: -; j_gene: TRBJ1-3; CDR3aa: CASSLSNGNTIYF; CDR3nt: TGTGCCAGCAGCCTAAGTAATGGAAACACCATATATTTT
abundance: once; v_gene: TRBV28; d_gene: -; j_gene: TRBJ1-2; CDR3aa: CASSLGIGDRDGYTF; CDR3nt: TGTGCCAGCAGTTTGGGGATTGGGGACCGGGATGGCTACACCTTC
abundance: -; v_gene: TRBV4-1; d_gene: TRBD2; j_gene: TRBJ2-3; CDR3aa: CASSHGSIAGEGPDTQYF; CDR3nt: TGCGCCAGCAGCCACGGTTCTATAGCGGGAGAGGGTCCAGATACGCAGTATTTT
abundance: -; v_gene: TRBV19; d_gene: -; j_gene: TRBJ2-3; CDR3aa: CASSMFAVSTDTQYF; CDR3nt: TGTGCCAGTAGTATGTTCGCGGTTAGCACAGATACGCAGTATTTT
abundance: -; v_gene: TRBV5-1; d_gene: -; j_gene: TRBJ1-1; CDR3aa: CASSFGTNLEAFF; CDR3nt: TGCGCCAGCAGCTTTGGCACAAACCTTGAAGCTTTCTTT
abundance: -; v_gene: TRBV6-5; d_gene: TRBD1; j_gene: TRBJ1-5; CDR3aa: CASRTTGAGQPQHF; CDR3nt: TGTGCCAGCAGAACAACAGGGGCGGGACAGCCCCAGCATTTT
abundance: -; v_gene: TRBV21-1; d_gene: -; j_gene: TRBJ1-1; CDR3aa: CASSKRLGPWGPNTEAFF; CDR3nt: TGTGCCAGCAGCAAAAGGCTCGGGCCTTGGGGCCCGAACACTGAAGCTTTCTTT
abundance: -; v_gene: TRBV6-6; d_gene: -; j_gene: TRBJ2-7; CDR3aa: CASSSKTGLTVYEQYF; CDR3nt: TGTGCCAGCAGTTCAAAGACAGGACTAACCGTCTACGAGCAGTACTTC